The 6 T cell receptor beta chains given below trace back to one sample, sequenced in a study of blood T cell repertoires in COVID-19. TCRdb's copy holds only in-frame clones and misses some; the assay was immunoSEQ multiplex PCR. The sample consists of around 150,000 clones, around 85% of them appearing once. The source material was peripheral blood. The receptors were sampled from an older man with acute or convalescent COVID-19.

The V call is TRBV27, the J call TRBJ2-5; tentatively, D is TRBD1 (5 bases). This CDR3 is built from 13 residues. V was trimmed by 3 bases and J by 3 bases, leaving 8 bases between them. Germline CDR1 and CDR2: MNHEY and SMNVEV (reference sequence). The CDR3 sequence: CASSFQGKETQYF. For the CDR3, the DNA is TGTGCCAGCAGTTTCCAGGGCAAAGAGACCCAGTACTTC.

The gene calls are TRBV10-3 and TRBJ1-1, with D unclear. The CDR3 covers 14 residues. The V end lost 3 bases, the J end lost 2 bases, and 10 bases lay between the germline ends. Germline-derived CDR1 and CDR2 are ENHRY and SYGVKD. CDR3 nucleotide sequence: TGTGCCATCAGTGATTTGACAAGAAACACTGAAGCTTTCTTT. Translating gives CAISDLTRNTEAFF.

The J gene is TRBJ2-3, the V gene TRBV4-2; 10 bases match TRBD2. CDR1 LGHNA and CDR2 YNFKEQ come from the germline V gene. The CDR3 has 15 residues. V lost 6 bases and J lost 4; bases outside the gene matches: 7. The CDR3 is CASSLEREGPDTQYF. The CDR3 DNA is TGTGCCAGCAGTCTCGAGCGGGAGGGCCCAGATACGCAGTATTTT.

The chain couples TRBV11-2 to TRBJ2-7, with D possibly TRBD2 on 5 matching bases. Germline CDR1 and CDR2: SGHAT and FQNNGV. This CDR3 has 12 residues. Trimming pared 1 base from V and 4 bases from J, leaving 5 bases between. CDR3 sequence reads: CASSLGTYEQYF. CDR3 nucleotide sequence: TGTGCCAGCAGCTTAGGGACTTACGAGCAGTACTTC.

For the CDR3, the DNA is TGCGCCAGCAGCCAAGAGCAGGGGCGAGGCGAAAAACTGTTTTTT. Its translation: CASSQEQGRGEKLFF. This chain connects TRBV4-3 to TRBJ1-4; D perhaps matches TRBD1 (6 bases). V was trimmed by 0 bases and J by 8 bases, leaving 13 bases between them. The CDR3 loop spans 15 amino acids. The V gene's germline CDR1 is LGHNA and CDR2 YSLEER.

The chain employs TRBV9 and TRBJ2-1, with no clear D. Deletions cut 7 bases from V and 5 bases from J, with 10 bases between. CDR1 is SGDLS, CDR2 YYNGEE, per germline. The CDR3 totals 12 residues. DNA for the CDR3: TGTGCCAGCGGCCCCCACCACAATGAGCAGTTCTTC. This translates into CASGPHHNEQFF.